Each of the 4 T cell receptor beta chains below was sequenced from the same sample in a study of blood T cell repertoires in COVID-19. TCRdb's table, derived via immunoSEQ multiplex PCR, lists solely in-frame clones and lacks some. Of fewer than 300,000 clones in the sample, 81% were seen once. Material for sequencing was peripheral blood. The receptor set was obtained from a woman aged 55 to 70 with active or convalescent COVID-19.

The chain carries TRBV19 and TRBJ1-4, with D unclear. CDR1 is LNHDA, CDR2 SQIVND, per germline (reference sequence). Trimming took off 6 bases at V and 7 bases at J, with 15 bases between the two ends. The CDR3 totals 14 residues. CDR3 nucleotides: TGTGCCAGTAGAGGCGTCGAGGTTGGTGAAAAACTGTTTTTT. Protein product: CASRGVEVGEKLFF. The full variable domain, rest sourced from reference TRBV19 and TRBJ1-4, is DGGITQSPKYLFRKEGQNVTLSCEQNLNHDAMYWYRQDPGQGLRLIYYSQIVNDFQKGDIAEGYSVSREKKESFPLTVTSAQKNPTAFYLCASRGVEVGEKLFFGSGTQLSVL.

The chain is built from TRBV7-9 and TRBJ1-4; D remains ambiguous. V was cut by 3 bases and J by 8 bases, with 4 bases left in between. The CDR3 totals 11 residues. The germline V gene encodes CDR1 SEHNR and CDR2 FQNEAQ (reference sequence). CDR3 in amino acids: CASSFSEKLFF. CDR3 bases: TGTGCCAGCAGCTTCTCCGAAAAACTGTTTTTT.

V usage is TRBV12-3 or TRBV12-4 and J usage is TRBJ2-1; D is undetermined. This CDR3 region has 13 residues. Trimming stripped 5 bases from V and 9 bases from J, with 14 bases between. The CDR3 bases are TGTGCCAGCAGTATCGGCCGGCCTAGTGAGCAGTTCTTC. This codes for CASSIGRPSEQFF.

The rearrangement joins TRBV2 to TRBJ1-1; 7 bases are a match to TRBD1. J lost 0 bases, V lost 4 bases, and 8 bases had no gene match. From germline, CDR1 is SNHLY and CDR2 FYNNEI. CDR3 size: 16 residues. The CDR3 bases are TGTGCCAGCAGTGTCATGGGACAGCCCTTGAACACTGAAGCTTTCTTT. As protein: CASSVMGQPLNTEAFF.